The clone carrying this T cell receptor (beta chain) occurred a few times. Its antigen remains unknown. Germline is not matched at one junction end, which may reflect a read error. The data were taken from a study of T cell responses to AZD1222 COVID-19 vaccine. The method was immunoSEQ multiplex PCR; TCRdb's version includes in-frame clones alone and lacks a portion of them. Of around 130,000 clones in the sample, roughly 85% were seen once. The length of the CDR3 is 15 residues. Per germline, CDR1 SSHAT and CDR2 FNYEAQ (reference sequence). Study findings and constraints: The study reported that nearly half of spike-specific TCRs target unmutated variant regions. A mostly white British donor set with more females was recruited, and clonal diversity was possibly underestimated. AZD1222 recipients seropositive at baseline numbered only six. The study sampled repertoires only after the peak T cell response.

This chain links TRBV7-7 with TRBJ2-5, with D perhaps TRBD2 (6 bases). The material sequenced was peripheral blood, taken on day 0 of AZD1222 vaccination. The sequence derives from an adult in good health. The CDR3 region has the DNA TGTGCTAGCAGCTTAGATGGAGGGTTTGGAGAGACCCAGTACTTC. This gives the protein CASSLDGGFGETQYF.